Presented here are 18 T cell receptor beta chains from one specimen sequenced in a study of blood T cell repertoires in COVID-19 (dated by TCRdb to about 2020). Library construction relied on the immunoSEQ multiplex PCR assay. What TCRdb holds here is the immuneACCESS table cut down to in-frame rearrangements. Part of the clones is not present; checked against another copy, under half of the missing clones reflect an unresolved V gene, and the others are unexplained. The sample table holds roughly 150,000 clones, of which 88% were seen once. Jointly, the top ten make up around 1.9% of the sample. Source material: peripheral blood. These TCRs come from a man aged 50-60 years who had recovered from COVID-19.

The V and J genes are TRBV29-1 and TRBJ1-2; 8 nucleotides agree with TRBD1. Germline V gene sequence: CDR1 SQVTM, CDR2 ANQGSEA. This CDR3 is 15 amino acids long. V lost 3 bases and J lost 8; bases outside the gene matches: 14. CDR3 nucleotides: TGCAGCGTTGATCCCGTGGACAGGGCGGATTGGGGCTACACCTTC. As protein: CSVDPVDRADWGYTF.

Of note for this clone: This same CDR3 is encoded by further DNA sequences in the sample. V and J are TRBV10-2 and TRBJ2-5; TRBD2 agrees at 15 bases. The J segment lost 5 bases and the V segment lost 6 bases, leaving 1 base of the junction unmatched. CDR3 length: 14 residues. CDR1 and CDR2 (germline): WSHSY, SAAADI. The CDR3 sequence: CASRGLAGGETQYF. In DNA, the CDR3 is TGCGCCAGCAGAGGACTAGCGGGGGGGGAGACCCAGTACTTC.

The chain recombines TRBV18 with TRBJ1-1, with D unclear. This CDR3 contains 13 residues. V lost 3 bases and J lost 6, with 11 bases in between. CDR1 and CDR2 from the germline V gene are KGHSH and LQKENI. This CDR3 reads CASSPRGSPEAFF. CDR3 bases: TGTGCCAGCTCACCGCGGGGAAGCCCTGAAGCTTTCTTT.

V is TRBV19 and J is TRBJ2-3; TRBD1 aligns across 7 bases. The V gene end was trimmed by 6 bases and the J gene end by 2 bases; junction bases not matched to a gene: 8. CDR1 is LNHDA and CDR2 is SQIVND in the germline V gene (reference sequence). The CDR3 extends over 15 amino acids. DNA of the CDR3: TGTGCCAGTAGCCCGGACAGGACATTCACAGATACGCAGTATTTT. This sequence encodes CASSPDRTFTDTQYF.

The chain carries TRBV19 and TRBJ2-1; 8 nucleotides agree with TRBD1. CDR1 and CDR2 from the germline V gene are LNHDA and SQIVND (reference sequence). CDR3 length: 16 residues. The trim removed 6 bases at V and 3 bases at J, leaving 10 bases unmatched. The CDR3 DNA reads TGTGCCAGTAGCCACCAGGCCAGGGGGCTCTACAATGAGCAGTTCTTC. Translating it yields CASSHQARGLYNEQFF. The full variable domain, in which reference TRBV19 and TRBJ2-1 provide the parts outside the CDR3, is DGGITQSPKYLFRKEGQNVTLSCEQNLNHDAMYWYRQDPGQGLRLIYYSQIVNDFQKGDIAEGYSVSREKKESFPLTVTSAQKNPTAFYLCASSHQARGLYNEQFFGPGTRLTVL.

The J gene is TRBJ1-2, the V gene TRBV29-1; the D is unclear. This CDR3 has 14 residues. Germline V lookup: CDR1 SQVTM, CDR2 ANQGSEA. Trimming took 2 bases from V and 0 from J, leaving 10 bases between them. CDR3 bases: TGCAGCGTTGAAACCCAGACTGCTAACTATGGCTACACCTTC. Its translation: CSVETQTANYGYTF.

This chain joins TRBV11-2 and TRBJ1-5; D ambiguous. Germline CDR1 and CDR2: SGHAT and FQNNGV. V was pared by 1 base and J by 5 bases, with 12 bases between. CDR3 length: 15 residues. CDR3: CASSLGSRPDQPQHF. CDR3 DNA: TGTGCCAGCAGCTTAGGAAGCAGGCCTGATCAGCCCCAGCATTTT.

The chain uses TRBV28 and TRBJ2-7; D not resolved. Trimming took 6 bases from V and 5 from J, leaving 11 bases between them. Germline lookup yields CDR1 MDHEN and CDR2 SYDVKM. CDR3 length: 12 amino acids. The CDR3 DNA reads TGTGCCAGCAGCAGGATTAAGGACGAGCAGTACTTC. Encoded protein: CASSRIKDEQYF.

The rearrangement joins TRBV5-8 to TRBJ1-1; D remains unclear. With 1 base removed from V and 2 bases from J, the gap between germline ends came to 9 bases. This CDR3 contains 14 residues. Germline V gives CDR1 SGHTS, CDR2 YDEGEE. This CDR3 is CASSLKQPNTEAFF. CDR3 nucleotides: TGTGCCAGCAGCTTGAAACAACCCAACACTGAAGCTTTCTTT.

J is TRBJ1-1 and V is TRBV7-8; tentative D call: TRBD1 (5 bases). CDR1 SGHVS and CDR2 FQNEAQ come from the germline V gene. This CDR3 has 17 amino acids. V dropped 5 bases and J dropped 1 base, with 20 bases sitting between them. In DNA form, the CDR3 reads TGTGCCAGCAGCCCACCGATACCGACAGCCGCGAACACTGAAGCTTTCTTT. Amino acid sequence: CASSPPIPTAANTEAFF.

This clone was detected once. The chain is built from TRBV6-6 and TRBJ1-4; 7 bases are shared with TRBD1. The CDR3 totals 15 residues. The germline CDR1 and CDR2 sequences are MNHNY and SVGAGI (reference sequence). V gave up 2 bases and J gave up 0 bases; unmatched junction bases: 0. CDR3 amino acids: CASSYQGATNEKLFF. CDR3 DNA: TGTGCCAGCAGTTACCAGGGGGCAACTAATGAAAAACTGTTTTTT.

The chain uses TRBV13 and TRBJ1-6, with 7 bases aligning to TRBD1. Germline assignment: CDR1 PRHDT and CDR2 FYEKMQ (reference sequence). The trim removed 5 bases at V and 0 bases at J, leaving 10 bases unmatched. The CDR3 totals 18 residues. The CDR3 loop reads CASSRGKQGSSYNSPLHF. The CDR3 coding sequence is TGTGCCAGCAGCCGGGGGAAACAGGGGAGCTCCTATAATTCACCCCTCCACTTT. The whole variable domain, filled in from reference TRBV13 and TRBJ1-6, reads AAGVIQSPRHLIKEKRETATLKCYPIPRHDTVYWYQQGPGQDPQFLISFYEKMQSDKGSIPDRFSAQQFSDYHSELNMSSLELGDSALYFCASSRGKQGSSYNSPLHFGNGTRLTVT.

The chain joins TRBV7-8 to TRBJ2-7; D remains ambiguous. The CDR3 covers 12 residues. With 5 bases removed from V and 5 bases from J, the gap between germline ends came to 10 bases. Germline assignment: CDR1 SGHVS and CDR2 FQNEAQ. This CDR3 is CASSLSRNEQYF. The CDR3 nucleotides read TGTGCCAGCAGCCTATCTAGGAACGAGCAGTACTTC. Variable domain in full (rest from reference TRBV7-8 and TRBJ2-7): GAGVSQSPRYKVAKRGQDVALRCDPISGHVSLFWYQQALGQGPEFLTYFQNEAQLDKSGLPSDRFFAERPEGSVSTLKIQRTQQEDSAVYLCASSLSRNEQYFGPGTRLTVT.

This clone was counted between two and nine times. The chain combines TRBV28 with TRBJ1-2; TRBD1 matches 7 bases. V was pared by 5 bases and J by 4 bases, with 4 bases of the junction left unmatched. This CDR3 has 13 residues. Germline V gene sequence: CDR1 MDHEN, CDR2 SYDVKM. The CDR3 protein is CASSRTGLYGYTF. The CDR3 region has the DNA TGTGCCAGCAGTCGGACAGGACTCTATGGCTACACCTTC.

This clone came up once. The chain combines TRBV7-2 with TRBJ1-5; 7 bases agree with TRBD1. The CDR3 loop spans 14 amino acids. Germline values: CDR1 SGHTA, CDR2 FQGNSA. The V and J ends lost 5 bases and 3 bases, in that order; junction bases with no gene match: 4. CDR3 DNA: TGTGCCAGCAGCGTAGGGGGCCCCAATCAGCCCCAGCATTTT. It specifies CASSVGGPNQPQHF.

This sequence joins TRBV5-6 and TRBJ2-3; 8 positions agree with TRBD2. CDR1 is SGHDT and CDR2 is YYEEEE in the germline V gene. The CDR3 spans 15 residues. Trimming at V came to 2 bases and at J to 5 bases, leaving 7 bases not matched to a gene. For the CDR3, the DNA is TGTGCCAGCAGCTTAACGGGGGGGCCTGTAGATACGCAGTATTTT. This codes for CASSLTGGPVDTQYF.

This clone was found a few times. The chain carries TRBV24-1 and TRBJ2-5, with 9 positions matching TRBD2. CDR1 is KGHDR, CDR2 SFDVKD, per germline. CDR3 length equals 18 residues. With V trimmed by 2 bases and J by 5 bases, 14 bases remained unmatched. This chain's CDR3 is CATSDSIAASGGRETQYF. In DNA form, the CDR3 reads TGTGCCACCAGTGATTCAATCGCCGCGAGCGGGGGGAGGGAGACCCAGTACTTC.

This clone came up once. CDR3 region: CSVAGTEGREQYF. CDR3 sequence (DNA): TGCAGCGTTGCCGGGACAGAGGGTCGTGAGCAGTACTTC. The rearrangement joins TRBV29-1 to TRBJ2-7; TRBD1 aligns across 7 bases. The J segment lost 7 bases and the V segment lost 4 bases, leaving 10 bases of the junction unmatched. Germline values: CDR1 SQVTM, CDR2 ANQGSEA. This CDR3 comprises 13 residues.